This T cell receptor (beta chain) emerged from a study of cytomegalovirus exposure and HLA in healthy donors. Study outcomes and limitations: Later, an analysis showed that TCR beta chains associated with HLA were more clonally expanded than others that were equally common. Looking again later, the authors saw that most CMV-associated TCR beta chains seemed HLA-restricted.

As concerns this clone: Its cognate antigen is unknown.

V lost 1 base, J lost 7 bases, and 6 bases stayed unmatched. The CDR3 is 16 amino acids. Germline V gene sequence: CDR1 SEHNR, CDR2 FQNEAQ (reference sequence). In the PCR, 60 Vbeta and 13 Jbeta primers were used. Using immunoSEQ multiplex PCR, the repertoire was profiled, and TCRdb retains in-frame clones only, with some absent. The sample records about 80,000 clones, 80% being singletons. This receptor was identified in a woman in her fifties or sixties in good health and CMV-seropositive. Source material: PBMCs. The chain uses TRBV7-9 and TRBJ2-1, with 11 positions matching TRBD1. CDR3 loop: CASSLGGQGAGNEQFF. The DNA for the CDR3 is TGTGCCAGCAGCTTAGGAGGACAGGGGGCAGGTAATGAGCAGTTCTTC. The variable domain in full, completed from reference TRBV7-9 and TRBJ2-1, reads DTGVSQNPRHKITKRGQNVTFRCDPISEHNRLYWYRQTLGQGPEFLTYFQNEAQLEKSRLLSDRFSAERPKGSFSTLEIQRTEQGDSAMYLCASSLGGQGAGNEQFFGPGTRLTVL.